This TCR beta chain was profiled in a study of neurological immune-mediated disorders. Findings and limits, study-wide: None of the CDR3 amino acid sequences of expanded clones were shared across subjects, and this suggested private repertoires in all groups.

J was trimmed by 5 bases and V by 0 bases; bases with no gene match: 1. The CDR3 covers 13 residues. Germline CDR1 reads LGHDT; CDR2 reads YNNKEL (reference sequence). This clonotype came up many times. Its antigen is unidentified. The cDNA was synthesized by means of template-switch 5'RACE, which was carried out with 10-nucleotide random UMIs. TCRdb independently ran MiXCR on the 5' RACE reads; one entry per CDR3 protein. Of 50,000 to 60,000 distinct CDR3 sequences in the sample, approximately 3.6% were seen once. Input was 950,000 to 1,000,000 sorted T cells, either CD4+ or CD8+. The chain recombines TRBV3-1 with TRBJ2-7; 7 positions match TRBD2. The source of this sequence is a woman aged 40 to 50 with multiple sclerosis. The sample consisted of CD4+ T cells from blood. The CDR3 loop reads CASSQDGGDEQYF. The CDR3 coding sequence is TGTGCCAGCAGCCAAGATGGGGGGGACGAGCAGTACTTC.